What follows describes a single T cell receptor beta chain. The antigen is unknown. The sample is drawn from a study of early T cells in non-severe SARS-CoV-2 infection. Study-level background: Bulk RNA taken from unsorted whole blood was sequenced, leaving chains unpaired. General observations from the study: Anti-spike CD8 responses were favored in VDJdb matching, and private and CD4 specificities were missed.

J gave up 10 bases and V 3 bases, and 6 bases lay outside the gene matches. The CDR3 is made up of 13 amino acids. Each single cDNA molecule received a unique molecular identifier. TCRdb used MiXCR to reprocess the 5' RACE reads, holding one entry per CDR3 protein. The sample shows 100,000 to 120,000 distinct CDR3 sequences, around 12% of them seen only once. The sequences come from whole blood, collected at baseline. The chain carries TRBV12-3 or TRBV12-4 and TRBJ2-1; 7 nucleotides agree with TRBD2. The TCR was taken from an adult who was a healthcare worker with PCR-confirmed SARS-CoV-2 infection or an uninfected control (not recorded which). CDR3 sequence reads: CASSFGFGGEQFF. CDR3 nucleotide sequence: TGTGCCAGCAGTTTTGGGTTCGGGGGGGAGCAGTTCTTC.